The next 27 T cell receptor beta chains were all read from a single sample in a study of cytomegalovirus exposure and HLA in healthy donors (dated by TCRdb to about 2017). Library generation was performed with the immunoSEQ multiplex PCR assay. For the multiplex PCR, a mixture combining 60 forward primers for TCR Vbeta segments and 13 reverse primers for TCR Jbeta segments was used. The immuneACCESS repertoire file appears here via TCRdb, limited to in-frame rearrangements. These files lack a portion of the clones; in checked studies, under half of the deficit traces to unresolved V genes, and the cause of the others is not known. For this sample there are about 130,000 clones; around 70% appear just once. The top ten clones comprise roughly 7% of the sample. The sequenced material came from PBMCs. The receptor set was obtained from a male donor in good health and CMV-seronegative.

The chain has TRBV27 and TRBJ2-7, with 10 bases matching TRBD2. J was trimmed by 3 bases and V by 6 bases; bases with no gene match: 8. Germline loops: CDR1 MNHEY, CDR2 SMNVEV (reference sequence). The CDR3 length is 15 residues. This CDR3 is CASSQAGGSFYEQYF. Written as DNA, the CDR3 is TGTGCCAGCAGCCAAGCGGGAGGGTCCTTCTACGAGCAGTACTTC.

The chain recombines TRBV28 with TRBJ2-1; 7 bases are shared with TRBD2. V lost 3 bases to trimming and J lost 7 bases; unmatched junction nucleotides: 9. The CDR3 extends over 15 amino acids. CDR1 is MDHEN, CDR2 SYDVKM, per germline. CDR3 in amino acids: CASSFLAEGANEQFF. The CDR3 region has the DNA TGTGCCAGCAGTTTTCTAGCGGAAGGGGCAAATGAGCAGTTCTTC.

The rearrangement links TRBV9 to TRBJ2-1, with 12 bases fitting TRBD2. The CDR3 extends over 17 amino acids. CDR1 is SGDLS and CDR2 is YYNGEE in the germline V gene. Trimming took 2 bases from V and 9 from J; bases not matched to a gene: 12. CDR3 loop: CASSVTQLAGGRGEQFF. CDR3 DNA: TGTGCCAGCAGCGTTACCCAACTAGCGGGAGGACGGGGTGAGCAGTTCTTC.

V and J are TRBV7-6 and TRBJ2-3; TRBD2 is a possible D gene (6 bases). Germline V CDR1 and CDR2: SGHVS, FNYEAQ. V was cut by 2 bases and J by 3 bases, with 18 bases left in between. The CDR3 totals 17 residues. CDR3 amino acids: CASSLFNWREATDTQYF. The CDR3 nucleotides read TGTGCCAGCAGCTTATTCAACTGGCGGGAAGCGACAGATACGCAGTATTTT. Together with reference TRBV7-6 and TRBJ2-3, the CDR3 gives the full variable domain: GAGVSQSPRYKVTKRGQDVALRCDPISGHVSLYWYRQALGQGPEFLTYFNYEAQQDKSGLPNDRFSAERPEGSISTLTIQRTEQRDSAMYRCASSLFNWREATDTQYFGPGTRLTVL.

In this sample, this clone turned up a few times. The genes are TRBV4-2 and TRBJ2-1, with D tentatively TRBD2 (7 bases). From germline, CDR1 is LGHNA and CDR2 YNFKEQ. The CDR3 length is 16 residues. The germline V and J ends were trimmed by 0 bases and 7 bases, with 16 bases remaining between them. In DNA form, the CDR3 reads TGTGCCAGCAGCCAAGATCGAGGGGGGGCAAGGAATGAGCAGTTCTTC. It encodes CASSQDRGGARNEQFF.

This chain uses TRBV5-1 with TRBJ2-1; perhaps TRBD1 as D (6 bases). The CDR3 loop spans 13 amino acids. Germline lookup yields CDR1 SGHRS and CDR2 YFSETQ. Trimming cost V 4 bases and J 9 bases, with 14 bases left between them. This CDR3 reads CASSTISRGEQFF. CDR3 nucleotides: TGCGCCAGCAGCACCATCTCCAGGGGTGAGCAGTTCTTC.

The chain couples TRBV7-9 to TRBJ1-1; possible D gene TRBD1, 5 bases. The germline CDR1 and CDR2 sequences are SEHNR and FQNEAQ (reference sequence). This CDR3 comprises 14 residues. V dropped 5 bases and J dropped 4 bases, with 14 bases sitting between them. CDR3 in amino acids: CASSLTDGGTEAFF. The CDR3, as DNA: TGTGCCAGCAGCCTAACCGACGGGGGCACTGAAGCTTTCTTT.

As DNA, the CDR3 is TGTGCCAGCCGGACAGGGAACAATGAGCAGTTCTTC. Translating it yields CASRTGNNEQFF. V is TRBV28 and J is TRBJ2-1, with 8 bases fitting TRBD1. The length of the CDR3 is 12 residues. Looked up from germline, CDR1 is MDHEN and CDR2 is SYDVKM. The J segment lost 5 bases and the V segment lost 8 bases, leaving 2 bases of the junction unmatched.

This clone was observed a few times. This rearrangement joins TRBV27 to TRBJ2-1; 7 bases agree with TRBD1. The trim removed 5 bases at V and 7 bases at J, leaving 11 bases unmatched. Germline V gene sequence: CDR1 MNHEY, CDR2 SMNVEV (reference sequence). This CDR3 has 15 amino acids. The CDR3 reads CASSPRTGSRNEQFF. The CDR3 DNA sequence: TGTGCCAGCAGTCCCCGGACAGGCTCCAGGAATGAGCAGTTCTTC.

This clone was observed a few times. CDR3 region: CASSLVASAGSYEQYF. The DNA for the CDR3 is TGTGCCAGCAGCTTAGTAGCTAGCGCGGGGTCCTACGAGCAGTACTTC. The J gene is TRBJ2-7, the V gene TRBV13; a possible D gene is TRBD2 (6 bases). This CDR3 region has 16 residues. Germline loops: CDR1 PRHDT, CDR2 FYEKMQ (reference sequence). V gave up 1 base and J gave up 1 base, with 14 bases separating them.

This clone was found once. The rearrangement uses TRBV20-1 and TRBJ2-1; D not resolved. Germline values: CDR1 DFQATT, CDR2 SNEGSKA (reference sequence). Trimming stripped 5 bases from V and 5 bases from J, with 7 bases between. This CDR3 is 11 amino acids long. The CDR3 protein is CSALKHNEQFF. CDR3 DNA sequence: TGCAGTGCTCTGAAGCACAATGAGCAGTTCTTC.

This chain joins TRBV19 and TRBJ1-2, with 7 bases fitting TRBD1. V lost 7 bases to trimming and J lost 4 bases; unmatched junction nucleotides: 9. CDR3 size: 14 residues. CDR1 is LNHDA, CDR2 SQIVND, per germline (reference sequence). CDR3 sequence reads: CASTFERDSYGYTF. In DNA, the CDR3 is TGTGCCAGTACCTTTGAAAGGGACAGCTATGGCTACACCTTC.

A few counts support this clone. This sample also contains other DNA sequences that code for the same CDR3. V is TRBV28 and J is TRBJ1-2; D might be TRBD1 (6 bases). There are 13 residues in the CDR3. Germline assignment: CDR1 MDHEN and CDR2 SYDVKM. V lost 1 base and J 7 bases, leaving 10 bases between the germline ends. In DNA, the CDR3 is TGTGCCAGCAGTTTATTACAGGGCCCTGGCTACACCTTC. Translation gives CASSLLQGPGYTF.

This rearrangement joins TRBV11-2 to TRBJ2-6, with a tentative D call TRBD1 (5 bases). The CDR3 spans 17 residues. Trimming shortened V by 0 bases and J by 5 bases, and 14 bases separated the two germline ends. CDR1 SGHAT and CDR2 FQNNGV come from the germline V gene. For the CDR3, the DNA is TGTGCCAGCAGCTTAGAATACAGGTCAACACGGGCCAACGTCCTGACTTTC. This translates into CASSLEYRSTRANVLTF. Using reference TRBV11-2 and TRBJ2-6 for the parts outside the CDR3, the full variable domain is EAGVAQSPRYKIIEKRQSVAFWCNPISGHATLYWYQQILGQGPKLLIQFQNNGVVDDSQLPKDRFSAERLKGVDSTLKIQPAKLEDSAVYLCASSLEYRSTRANVLTFGAGSRLTVL.

This clone came up a few times. The chain is built from TRBV11-2 and TRBJ2-1, with a weak D call TRBD2 (6 bases). The CDR3 spans 15 residues. Trimming stripped 0 bases from V and 9 bases from J, with 15 bases between. Germline lookup yields CDR1 SGHAT and CDR2 FQNNGV. CDR3 loop: CASSLEGRGFSEQFF. As DNA, the CDR3 is TGTGCCAGCAGCTTAGAAGGGCGGGGTTTCAGTGAGCAGTTCTTC.

The chain joins TRBV6-5 to TRBJ1-1; a possible D gene is TRBD1 (6 bases). The length of the CDR3 is 14 residues. CDR1 is MNHEY and CDR2 is SVGAGI in the germline V gene. The V end was cut by 5 bases, the J end by 1 base, with 11 bases between. The CDR3 sequence: CASSRTGKNTEAFF. CDR3 DNA: TGTGCCAGCAGTAGAACAGGGAAGAACACTGAAGCTTTCTTT.

This chain links TRBV7-2 with TRBJ2-1, with TRBD2 matching 13 bases. The CDR3 covers 15 residues. Germline V gene lookup returns CDR1 SGHTA and CDR2 FQGNSA. Unmatched junction bases numbered 7, after V lost 3 bases and J lost 11 bases. CDR3 protein: CASSLGLAGNGKQFF. CDR3 sequence (DNA): TGTGCCAGCAGCTTGGGACTAGCGGGAAACGGAAAGCAGTTCTTC.

The chain links TRBV18 to TRBJ1-2, with 8 nucleotides matching TRBD1. CDR3 size: 14 residues. V lost 4 bases to trimming and J lost 6 bases; unmatched junction nucleotides: 7. Germline V gene sequence: CDR1 KGHSH, CDR2 LQKENI. In DNA, the CDR3 is TGTGCCAGCTCACTCGGACAGGGTCAGGATGGCTACACCTTC. Translated, it gives CASSLGQGQDGYTF.

The CDR3 is CASSSLGEAFF. In nucleotides, the CDR3 is TGTGCCAGCAGCTCGCTAGGTGAAGCTTTCTTT. The rearrangement joins TRBV7-9 to TRBJ1-1, with unresolved D. The V end lost 4 bases, the J end lost 7 bases, and 7 bases lay between the germline ends. This CDR3 region has 11 residues. CDR1 is SEHNR, CDR2 FQNEAQ, per germline (reference sequence).

Here the CDR3 DNA reads TGTGCCAGCAGCGTAGAACTGCATATGCCCCTCCACTTT. This gives the protein CASSVELHMPLHF. V usage is TRBV9 and J usage is TRBJ1-6; no firm D call. V dropped 0 bases and J dropped 13 bases, with 11 bases sitting between them. CDR1 and CDR2 from the germline V gene are SGDLS and YYNGEE. The CDR3 is made up of 13 amino acids.

The chain carries TRBV27 and TRBJ2-3, with TRBD2 as a possible D gene (5 bases). The germline CDR1 and CDR2 sequences are MNHEY and SMNVEV (reference sequence). Trimming took off 1 base at V and 7 bases at J, with 15 bases between the two ends. This CDR3 is 15 amino acids long. This CDR3 is CASSLLGQFGNTQYF. In DNA, the CDR3 is TGTGCCAGCAGTTTATTAGGCCAGTTCGGGAATACGCAGTATTTT.

V usage is TRBV13 and J usage is TRBJ2-1; 7 bases fit TRBD1. The ends lost 5 bases at V and 2 bases at J; junction bases unmatched: 6. The V gene's germline CDR1 is PRHDT and CDR2 FYEKMQ (reference sequence). CDR3 size: 15 residues. The CDR3 here is CASSARQGPYNEQFF. The CDR3 DNA follows: TGTGCCAGCAGCGCACGACAGGGACCCTACAATGAGCAGTTCTTC.

This chain joins TRBV9 and TRBJ1-4; D gene ambiguous. CDR1 is SGDLS, CDR2 YYNGEE, per germline. V dropped 4 bases and J dropped 4 bases, with 8 bases sitting between them. CDR3 length: 13 residues. The CDR3 loop reads CASSLGVNEKLFF. Written as DNA, the CDR3 is TGTGCCAGCAGCTTGGGAGTTAATGAAAAACTGTTTTTT.

The rearrangement joins TRBV28 to TRBJ2-2; 9 nucleotides agree with TRBD1. CDR3 length equals 18 residues. Germline values: CDR1 MDHEN, CDR2 SYDVKM. The trim removed 6 bases at V and 5 bases at J, leaving 16 bases unmatched. CDR3: CASRSRREQGAWTGELFF. The CDR3 DNA sequence: TGTGCCAGCAGGAGTCGAAGGGAACAGGGGGCTTGGACCGGGGAGCTGTTTTTT.

The V gene is TRBV7-2, the J gene TRBJ1-1; D gene ambiguous. This CDR3 has 13 amino acids. The germline gives CDR1 SGHTA, CDR2 FQGNSA. Trimming cost V 1 base and J 6 bases, with 9 bases left between them. CDR3 sequence: CASSLGAVPEAFF. The CDR3 nucleotides read TGTGCCAGCAGCTTAGGTGCAGTCCCTGAAGCTTTCTTT.

The genes are TRBV19 and TRBJ2-3; D is perhaps TRBD1 (6 bases). The CDR3 is 15 amino acids. With 2 bases removed from V and 9 bases from J, the gap between germline ends came to 18 bases. Per the germline V gene, CDR1 is LNHDA and CDR2 is SQIVND (reference sequence). The CDR3: CASSIRGQDPRTQYF. The CDR3 coding sequence is TGTGCCAGTAGTATAAGGGGACAAGACCCAAGGACGCAGTATTTT.

V gene TRBV27 combines with J gene TRBJ2-5, with TRBD2 matching 7 bases. Judging by the DNA end, TRBJ2-7 fits better; the J call may be wrong. The V gene's germline CDR1 is MNHEY and CDR2 SMNVEV (reference sequence). The CDR3 covers 15 residues. DNA for the CDR3: TGTGCCAGCAGTCGGCTAGCGGAGAGCTCCTACGAGCAGTACTTC. Translated: CASSRLAESSYEQYF.